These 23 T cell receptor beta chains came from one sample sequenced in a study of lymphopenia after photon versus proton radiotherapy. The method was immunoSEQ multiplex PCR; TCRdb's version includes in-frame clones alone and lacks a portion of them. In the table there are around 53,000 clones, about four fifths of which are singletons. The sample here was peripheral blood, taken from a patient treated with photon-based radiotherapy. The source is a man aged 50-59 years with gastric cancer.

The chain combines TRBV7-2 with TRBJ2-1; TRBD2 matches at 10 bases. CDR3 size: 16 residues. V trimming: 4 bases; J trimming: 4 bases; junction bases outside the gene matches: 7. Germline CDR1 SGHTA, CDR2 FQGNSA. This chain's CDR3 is CASSSRTSGKYNEQFF. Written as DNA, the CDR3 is TGTGCCAGCAGCTCTCGGACTAGCGGAAAATACAATGAGCAGTTCTTC.

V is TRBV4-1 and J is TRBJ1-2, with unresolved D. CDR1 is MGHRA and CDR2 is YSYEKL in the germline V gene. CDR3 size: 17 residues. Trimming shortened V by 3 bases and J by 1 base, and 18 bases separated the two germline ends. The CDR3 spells CASSQGYIGMDNYGYTF. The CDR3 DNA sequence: TGCGCCAGCAGCCAGGGGTACATAGGGATGGATAACTATGGCTACACCTTC.

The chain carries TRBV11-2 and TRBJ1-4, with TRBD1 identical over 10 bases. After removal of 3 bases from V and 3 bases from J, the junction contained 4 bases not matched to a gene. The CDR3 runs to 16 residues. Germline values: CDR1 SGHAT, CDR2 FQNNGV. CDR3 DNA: TGTGCCAGCAGCTTCTCCGGGACAGGGGCTAATGAAAAACTGTTTTTT. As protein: CASSFSGTGANEKLFF. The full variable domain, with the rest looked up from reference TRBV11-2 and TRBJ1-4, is EAGVAQSPRYKIIEKRQSVAFWCNPISGHATLYWYQQILGQGPKLLIQFQNNGVVDDSQLPKDRFSAERLKGVDSTLKIQPAKLEDSAVYLCASSFSGTGANEKLFFGSGTQLSVL.

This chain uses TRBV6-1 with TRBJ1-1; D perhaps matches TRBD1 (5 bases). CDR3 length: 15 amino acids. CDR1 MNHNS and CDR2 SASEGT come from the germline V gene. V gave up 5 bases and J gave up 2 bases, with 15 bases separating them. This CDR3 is CASSKTEPPNTEAFF. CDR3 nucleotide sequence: TGTGCCAGCAGTAAGACAGAGCCCCCAAACACTGAAGCTTTCTTT.

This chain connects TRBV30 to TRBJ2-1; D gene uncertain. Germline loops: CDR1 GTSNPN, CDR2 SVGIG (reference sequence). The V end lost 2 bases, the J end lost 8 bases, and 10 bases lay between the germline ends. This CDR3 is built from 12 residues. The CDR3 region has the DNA TGTGCCTGGAGTCTCAGTTTCGATGAGCAGTTCTTC. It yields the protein CAWSLSFDEQFF.

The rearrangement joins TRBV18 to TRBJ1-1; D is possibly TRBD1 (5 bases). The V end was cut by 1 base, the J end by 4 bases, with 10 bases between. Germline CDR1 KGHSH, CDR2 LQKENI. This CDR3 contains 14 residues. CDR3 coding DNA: TGTGCCAGCTCACCACTGTGGGGGAGCACTGAAGCTTTCTTT. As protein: CASSPLWGSTEAFF. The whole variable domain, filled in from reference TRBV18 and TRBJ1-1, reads NAGVMQNPRHLVRRRGQEARLRCSPMKGHSHVYWYRQLPEEGLKFMVYLQKENIIDESGMPKERFSAEFPKEGPSILRIQQVVRGDSAAYFCASSPLWGSTEAFFGQGTRLTVV.

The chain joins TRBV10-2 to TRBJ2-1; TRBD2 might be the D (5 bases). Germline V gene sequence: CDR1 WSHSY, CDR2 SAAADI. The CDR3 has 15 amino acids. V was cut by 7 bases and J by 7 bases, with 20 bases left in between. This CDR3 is CASTPRAGSSNEQFF. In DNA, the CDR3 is TGCGCCAGCACCCCCCGGGCGGGTTCGAGTAATGAGCAGTTCTTC.

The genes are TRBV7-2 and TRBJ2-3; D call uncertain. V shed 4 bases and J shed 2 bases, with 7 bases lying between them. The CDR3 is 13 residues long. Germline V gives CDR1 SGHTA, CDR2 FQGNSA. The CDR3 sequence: CASSSANTDTQYF. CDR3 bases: TGTGCCAGCAGCTCGGCAAACACAGATACGCAGTATTTT.

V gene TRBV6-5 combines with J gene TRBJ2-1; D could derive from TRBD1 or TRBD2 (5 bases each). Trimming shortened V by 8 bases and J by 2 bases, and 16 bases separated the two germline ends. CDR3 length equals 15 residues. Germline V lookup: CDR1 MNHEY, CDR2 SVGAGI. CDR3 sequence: CASGRDPTPYNEQFF. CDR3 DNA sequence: TGTGCCAGCGGTCGGGACCCTACCCCCTACAATGAGCAGTTCTTC.

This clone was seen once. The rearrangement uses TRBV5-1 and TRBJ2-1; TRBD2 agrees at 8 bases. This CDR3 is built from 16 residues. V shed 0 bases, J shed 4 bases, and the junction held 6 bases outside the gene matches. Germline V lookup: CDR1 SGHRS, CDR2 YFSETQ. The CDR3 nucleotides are TGCGCCAGCAGCTTGGCACTAGCGGTTTCTTACAATGAGCAGTTCTTC. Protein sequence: CASSLALAVSYNEQFF. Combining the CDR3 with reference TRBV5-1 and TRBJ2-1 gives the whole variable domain KAGVTQTPRYLIKTRGQQVTLSCSPISGHRSVSWYQQTPGQGLQFLFEYFSETQRNKGNFPGRFSGRQFSNSRSEMNVSTLELGDSALYLCASSLALAVSYNEQFFGPGTRLTVL.

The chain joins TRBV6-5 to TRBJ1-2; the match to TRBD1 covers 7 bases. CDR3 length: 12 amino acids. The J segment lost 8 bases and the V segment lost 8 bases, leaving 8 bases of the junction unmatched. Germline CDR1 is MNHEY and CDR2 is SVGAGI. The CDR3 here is CASQQGSRGYTF. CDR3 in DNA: TGTGCCAGCCAACAGGGGTCTAGAGGCTACACCTTC.

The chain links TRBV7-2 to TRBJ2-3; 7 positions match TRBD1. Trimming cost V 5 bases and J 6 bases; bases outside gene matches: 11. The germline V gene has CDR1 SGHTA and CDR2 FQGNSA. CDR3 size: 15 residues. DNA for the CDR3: TGTGCCAGCAGCCCAGGACAGGTTATGTCGGATACGCAGTATTTT. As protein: CASSPGQVMSDTQYF.

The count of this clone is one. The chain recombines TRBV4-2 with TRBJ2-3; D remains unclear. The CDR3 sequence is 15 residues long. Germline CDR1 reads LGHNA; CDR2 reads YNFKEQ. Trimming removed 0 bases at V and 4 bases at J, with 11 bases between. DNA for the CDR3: TGTGCCAGCAGCCAAGAACTGCGCGTTTCAGATACGCAGTATTTT. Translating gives CASSQELRVSDTQYF.

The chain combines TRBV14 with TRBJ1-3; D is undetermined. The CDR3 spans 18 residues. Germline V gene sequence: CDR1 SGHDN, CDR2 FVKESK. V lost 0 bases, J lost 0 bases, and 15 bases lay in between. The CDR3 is CASSQDLYGGDSGNTIYF. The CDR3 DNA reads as TGTGCCAGCAGCCAAGATCTATACGGTGGCGACTCTGGAAACACCATATATTTT.

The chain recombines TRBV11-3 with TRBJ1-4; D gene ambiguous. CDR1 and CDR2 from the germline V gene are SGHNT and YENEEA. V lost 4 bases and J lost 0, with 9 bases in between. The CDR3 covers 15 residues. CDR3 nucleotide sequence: TGTGCCAGCAGCTCGGGCGTTGCAACTAATGAAAAACTGTTTTTT. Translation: CASSSGVATNEKLFF.

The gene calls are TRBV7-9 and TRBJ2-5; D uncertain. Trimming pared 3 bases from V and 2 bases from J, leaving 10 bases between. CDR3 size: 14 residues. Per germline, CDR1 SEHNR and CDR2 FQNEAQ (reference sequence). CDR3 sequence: CASSFLGYQETQYF. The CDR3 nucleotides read TGTGCCAGCAGCTTCCTCGGCTATCAAGAGACCCAGTACTTC.

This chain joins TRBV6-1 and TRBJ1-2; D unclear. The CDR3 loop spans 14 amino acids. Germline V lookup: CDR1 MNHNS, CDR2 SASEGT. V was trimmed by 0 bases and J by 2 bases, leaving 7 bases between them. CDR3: CASSEAHKNYGYTF. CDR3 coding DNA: TGTGCCAGCAGTGAAGCGCACAAGAACTATGGCTACACCTTC.

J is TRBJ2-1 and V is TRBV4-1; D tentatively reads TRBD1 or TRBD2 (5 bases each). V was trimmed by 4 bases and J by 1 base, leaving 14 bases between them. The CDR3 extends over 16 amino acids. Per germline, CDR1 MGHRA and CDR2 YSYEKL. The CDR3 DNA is TGCGCCAGCAGCCCCCGGGGCGCGTCGTCCTACAATGAGCAGTTCTTC. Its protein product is CASSPRGASSYNEQFF.

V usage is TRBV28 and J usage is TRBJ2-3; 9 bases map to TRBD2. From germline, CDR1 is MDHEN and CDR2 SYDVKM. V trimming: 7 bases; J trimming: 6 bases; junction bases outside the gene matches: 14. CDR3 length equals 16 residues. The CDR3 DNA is TGTGCCAGCACCCCAGGCGGGGCTAGCGGGACCGATACGCAGTATTTT. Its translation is CASTPGGASGTDTQYF.

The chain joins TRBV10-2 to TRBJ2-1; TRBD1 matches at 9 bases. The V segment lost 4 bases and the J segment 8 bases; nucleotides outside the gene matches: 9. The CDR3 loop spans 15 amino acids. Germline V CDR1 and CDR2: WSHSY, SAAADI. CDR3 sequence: CASSGYRGRFYEQFF. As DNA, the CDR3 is TGCGCCAGCAGTGGGTACAGGGGGCGCTTTTATGAGCAGTTCTTC.

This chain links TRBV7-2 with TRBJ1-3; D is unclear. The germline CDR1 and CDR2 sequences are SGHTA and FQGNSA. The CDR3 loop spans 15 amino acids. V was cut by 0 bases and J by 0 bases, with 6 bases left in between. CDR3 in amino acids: CASSLALVSGNTIYF. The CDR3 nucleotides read TGTGCCAGCAGCTTAGCGCTGGTCTCTGGAAACACCATATATTTT.

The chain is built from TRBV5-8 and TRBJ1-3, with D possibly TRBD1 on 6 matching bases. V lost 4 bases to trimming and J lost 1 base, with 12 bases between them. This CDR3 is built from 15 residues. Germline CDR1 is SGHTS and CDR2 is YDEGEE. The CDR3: CASSRRGGSGNTIYF. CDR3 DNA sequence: TGTGCCAGCAGCCGAAGGGGGGGATCTGGAAACACCATATATTTT.

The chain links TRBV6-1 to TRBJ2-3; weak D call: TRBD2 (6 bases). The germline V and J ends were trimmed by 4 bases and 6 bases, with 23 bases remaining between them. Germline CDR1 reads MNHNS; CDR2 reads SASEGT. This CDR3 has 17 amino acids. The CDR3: CASSGGLISVPSDTQYF. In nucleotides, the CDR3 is TGTGCCAGCAGTGGGGGACTTATTAGCGTACCCTCGGATACGCAGTATTTT.